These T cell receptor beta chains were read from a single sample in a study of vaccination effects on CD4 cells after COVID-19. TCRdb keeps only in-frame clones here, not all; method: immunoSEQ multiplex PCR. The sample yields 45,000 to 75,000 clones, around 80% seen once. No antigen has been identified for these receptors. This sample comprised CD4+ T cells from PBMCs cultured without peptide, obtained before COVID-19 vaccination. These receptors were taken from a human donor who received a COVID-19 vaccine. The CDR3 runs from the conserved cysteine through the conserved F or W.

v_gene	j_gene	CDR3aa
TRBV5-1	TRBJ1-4	CASSPKQGINEKLFF
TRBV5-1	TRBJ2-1	CASSLEGSGGFKQFF
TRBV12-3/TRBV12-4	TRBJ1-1	CASSLGRDTEAFF
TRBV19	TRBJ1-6	CASSIWWSSYNSPLHF
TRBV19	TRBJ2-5	CASSITGTGGQGETQYF
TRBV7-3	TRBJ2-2	CASSKQGDPGELFF
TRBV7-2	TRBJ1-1	CASSLYNTEAFF
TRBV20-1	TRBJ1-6	CSASGTGGDSPLHF
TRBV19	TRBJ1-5	CASSIALRGGNQPQHF
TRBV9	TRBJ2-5	CASSVEARGTQYF
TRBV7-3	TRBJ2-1	CASSLSGSSYNEQFF
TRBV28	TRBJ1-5	CASSTRSNQPQHF
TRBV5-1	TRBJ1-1	CASSKGQPLNTEAFF
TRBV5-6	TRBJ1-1	CASSLDAYRGTEAFF